This section outlines one TCR beta chain sequence together with its context. As yet, its antigen is unknown. These data are taken from a study of T cell responses to AZD1222 COVID-19 vaccine. Overall study findings and caveats: Donors were mostly white British, more females; clonal diversity possibly underestimated.

Assay: immunoSEQ multiplex PCR; the TCRdb copy retains only in-frame clones and omits some. The table lists 100,000 to 150,000 clones, approximately 91% of them singletons. This TCR was recovered from an adult in good health. The specimen comprised peripheral blood, sampled on day 0 of AZD1222 vaccination.

The CDR3 spells CASKDAGDTQYF. In DNA, the CDR3 is TGTGCCAGCAAGGACGCGGGAGATACGCAGTATTTT. The gene calls are TRBV6-5 and TRBJ2-3; a possible D gene is TRBD2 (5 bases). With 7 bases removed from V and 5 bases from J, the gap between germline ends came to 10 bases. Germline loops: CDR1 MNHEY, CDR2 SVGAGI. The CDR3 has 12 residues.